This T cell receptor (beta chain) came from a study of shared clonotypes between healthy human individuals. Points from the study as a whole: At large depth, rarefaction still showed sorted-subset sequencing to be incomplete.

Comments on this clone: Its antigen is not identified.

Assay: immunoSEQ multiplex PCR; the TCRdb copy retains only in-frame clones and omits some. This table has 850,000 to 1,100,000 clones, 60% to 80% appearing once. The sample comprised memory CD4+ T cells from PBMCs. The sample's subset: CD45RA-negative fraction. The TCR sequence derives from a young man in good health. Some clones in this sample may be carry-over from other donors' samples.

CDR3 nucleotides: TGTGCCAGCATCGGGACTCGGAACAATGAGCAGTTCTTC. Translating it yields CASIGTRNNEQFF. J is TRBJ2-1 and V is TRBV28; a weak D match, TRBD2 (6 bases). Trimming left V 7 bases short and J 5 bases short, with 12 bases between. The CDR3 length is 13 residues. Germline CDR1 MDHEN, CDR2 SYDVKM.